Sequencing of this TCR beta chain was carried out in a study of T cells after posttransplantation cyclophosphamide. This table comes from immunoSEQ multiplex PCR, and its TCRdb copy is limited to in-frame clones, with some not included. Of 42,000 or so clones in the sample, 90% were seen once. A marrow graft followed busulfan-fludarabine conditioning, with cyclophosphamide on days +3 and +4. V gave up 6 bases and J gave up 1 base, with 3 bases separating them. Germline V gene lookup returns CDR1 LNHDA and CDR2 SQIVND (reference sequence). CDR3 length: 11 amino acids. Overall study findings and caveats: Blood and skin or GI T cell repertoires showed limited TRB overlap. Donor-recipient repertoire similarity was low at 1-2 months, rising over year one.

Concerning this clone itself: Antigen specificity is unknown.

The TCR comes from a male patient over 55 who received an allogeneic stem cell transplant from a related donor and was CMV-positive. The graft donor may have contributed some T cells. The chain links TRBV19 to TRBJ2-5; D not certain. Source: PBMCs, taken 55 to 70 days after allogeneic stem cell transplant with posttransplant cyclophosphamide. The CDR3 here is CASRSQETQYF. CDR3 DNA sequence: TGTGCCAGTAGGAGCCAAGAGACCCAGTACTTC.